The 17 T cell receptor beta chains listed next were all sequenced from one sample in a study of untreated major depressive disorder. Whole-study results and caveats: TRBV05-01 (Vbeta 5.1) usage was higher in CD4+ T cells of depressed patients than controls.

For these TCRs, the target antigens are not known. Clones were sequenced by immunoSEQ multiplex PCR, and TCRdb holds only the in-frame ones, with some missing. The table shows approximately 15,000 clones, with nearly 95% occurring only once. Sequencing used CD4+ T cells from PBMCs. The receptors were gathered from a young man with major depressive disorder.

The rearrangement links TRBV5-1 to TRBJ1-2; D might be TRBD1 (5 bases). Germline lookup yields CDR1 SGHRS and CDR2 YFSETQ. V dropped 4 bases and J dropped 4 bases, with 14 bases sitting between them. The CDR3 spans 14 residues. The CDR3 protein is CASSPPGWSYGYTF. The CDR3, as DNA: TGCGCCAGCAGCCCCCCAGGGTGGAGCTATGGCTACACCTTC. Based on the CDR3 plus reference TRBV5-1 and TRBJ1-2, the full variable domain is KAGVTQTPRYLIKTRGQQVTLSCSPISGHRSVSWYQQTPGQGLQFLFEYFSETQRNKGNFPGRFSGRQFSNSRSEMNVSTLELGDSALYLCASSPPGWSYGYTFGSGTRLTVV.

The V gene is TRBV6-1, the J gene TRBJ1-2, with 7 positions matching TRBD1. After removal of 4 bases from V and 8 bases from J, the junction contained 7 bases not matched to a gene. Germline V gene lookup returns CDR1 MNHNS and CDR2 SASEGT. The CDR3 contains 13 residues. CDR3 protein: CASSADRARGYTF. The DNA for the CDR3 is TGTGCCAGCAGTGCAGACAGGGCGCGGGGCTACACCTTC.

The chain is built from TRBV5-6 and TRBJ1-6; 11 nucleotides align to TRBD1. V lost 5 bases, J lost 9 bases, and 4 bases stayed unmatched. The length of the CDR3 is 14 residues. Germline lookup yields CDR1 SGHDT and CDR2 YYEEEE. Here the CDR3 DNA reads TGTGCCAGCAGACGGACAGGGGGCGCTTCACCCCTCCACTTT. As protein: CASRRTGGASPLHF.

This clone appeared once. One end of the junction is discordant with germline, which a read error may explain. The chain uses TRBV19 and TRBJ1-1, with D hard to call. CDR3 length: 14 amino acids. Germline lookup yields CDR1 LNHDA and CDR2 SQIVND (reference sequence). CDR3 in DNA: TGTGCCAGTAGACGGAGGGCTCCCGACACCGAAGCTTTCTTT. This sequence encodes CASRRRAPDTEAFF.

The chain couples TRBV30 to TRBJ2-5; 8 bases match TRBD2. In germline, CDR1 is GTSNPN, CDR2 SVGIG (reference sequence). The ends lost 8 bases at V and 1 base at J; junction bases unmatched: 6. The CDR3 extends over 13 amino acids. CDR3 loop: CAAGGGSQETQYF. The CDR3 DNA reads as TGTGCCGCCGGGGGGGGCAGCCAAGAGACCCAGTACTTC.

This clone was recorded a few times. V usage is TRBV6-1 and J usage is TRBJ1-6, with 10 bases identical to TRBD1. V lost 7 bases to trimming and J lost 8 bases; unmatched junction nucleotides: 2. There are 13 residues in the CDR3. Germline loops: CDR1 MNHNS, CDR2 SASEGT. The CDR3 region is CASTGTGDSPLHF. The CDR3, as DNA: TGTGCCAGCACCGGGACAGGGGATTCACCCCTCCACTTT.

CDR3 sequence: CASLRGEGETQYF. DNA for the CDR3: TGTGCCAGCCTCAGGGGGGAGGGTGAGACCCAGTACTTC. This chain links TRBV2 with TRBJ2-5; either TRBD1 or TRBD2 may fit D (7 bases each). V gave up 8 bases and J gave up 5 bases, with 15 bases separating them. CDR3 length: 13 residues. The V gene's germline CDR1 is SNHLY and CDR2 FYNNEI.

The CDR3 region has the DNA TGTGCCAGCAGCCAACAAAGCAATCAGCCCCAGCATTTT. As protein: CASSQQSNQPQHF. The chain has TRBV7-2 and TRBJ1-5; D is unclear. Germline-derived CDR1 and CDR2 are SGHTA and FQGNSA. V lost 5 bases and J lost 1, with 6 bases in between. The CDR3 loop spans 13 amino acids.

This chain links TRBV7-2 with TRBJ2-7; D is undetermined. CDR1 is SGHTA and CDR2 is FQGNSA in the germline V gene. The CDR3 runs to 13 residues. The V gene lost 7 bases and the J gene lost 1 base, with 11 bases spanning the gap. The CDR3 loop is CASKYSLSYEQYF. The CDR3 DNA sequence: TGTGCCAGCAAATACAGCCTTTCCTACGAGCAGTACTTC. Supplemented by reference TRBV7-2 and TRBJ2-7, the full variable domain reads GAGVSQSPSNKVTEKGKDVELRCDPISGHTALYWYRQSLGQGLEFLIYFQGNSAPDKSGLPSDRFSAERTGGSVSTLTIQRTQQEDSAVYLCASKYSLSYEQYFGPGTRLTVT.

This clone was detected only once. The chain combines TRBV4-1 with TRBJ1-1; 8 bases fit TRBD1. This CDR3 region has 17 residues. Germline values: CDR1 MGHRA, CDR2 YSYEKL. The trim removed 8 bases at V and 2 bases at J, leaving 16 bases unmatched. The chain's CDR3 is CASQNRPGGVLNTEAFF. CDR3 DNA sequence: TGCGCCAGCCAGAATCGTCCAGGGGGCGTGCTTAACACTGAAGCTTTCTTT.

A few counts support this clone. The genes are TRBV2 and TRBJ1-5, with no clear D. The CDR3 loop spans 14 amino acids. Per germline, CDR1 SNHLY and CDR2 FYNNEI. The germline V and J ends were trimmed by 8 bases and 3 bases, with 14 bases remaining between them. CDR3 coding DNA: TGTGCCAGCGGTTTTCAATCCAACAATCAGCCCCAGCATTTT. It specifies CASGFQSNNQPQHF.

This clone occurred once. This chain links TRBV28 with TRBJ1-2; no firm D call. The V gene's germline CDR1 is MDHEN and CDR2 SYDVKM. This CDR3 spans 15 amino acids. V lost 7 bases and J lost 3, with 18 bases in between. DNA of the CDR3: TGTGCCAGCACTCGGGAAAAGGGAAAGTACTATGGCTACACCTTC. Its translation is CASTREKGKYYGYTF.

The chain recombines TRBV4-1 with TRBJ1-1; D is undetermined. CDR3 length: 14 residues. The germline CDR1 and CDR2 sequences are MGHRA and YSYEKL. V dropped 2 bases and J dropped 5 bases, with 12 bases sitting between them. This CDR3 is CASSQRGEGTEAFF. In DNA, the CDR3 is TGCGCCAGCAGCCAACGCGGGGAGGGAACTGAAGCTTTCTTT.

This rearrangement joins TRBV15 to TRBJ1-1; D unclear. V was clipped by 0 bases and J by 1 base, with 6 bases between them. This CDR3 is built from 14 residues. Germline V gene data show CDR1 as LNHNV and CDR2 as YYDKDF (reference sequence). CDR3 nucleotide sequence: TGTGCCACCAGCAGAGAGGGGAGGAACACTGAAGCTTTCTTT. Translating gives CATSREGRNTEAFF.

The chain links TRBV5-8 to TRBJ1-2; 8 nucleotides align to TRBD1. This CDR3 region has 16 residues. CDR1 is SGHTS, CDR2 YDEGEE, per germline. Trimming took 4 bases from V and 1 from J; bases not matched to a gene: 9. The DNA of the CDR3 is TGTGCCAGCAGCCGTCGGACAGGGACTTTTAACTATGGCTACACCTTC. It codes for CASSRRTGTFNYGYTF.

This clone was observed once. CDR3 sequence: CASSVATGTGDTEAFF. CDR3 in DNA: TGTGCCAGCAGCGTAGCTACAGGGACAGGGGACACTGAAGCTTTCTTT. The chain links TRBV9 to TRBJ1-1; TRBD1 aligns across 10 bases. The CDR3 loop spans 16 amino acids. The V and J ends lost 0 bases and 3 bases, in that order; junction bases with no gene match: 5. In germline, CDR1 is SGDLS, CDR2 YYNGEE.

V gene TRBV11-2 combines with J gene TRBJ2-7; tentative D call: TRBD1 (6 bases). This CDR3 comprises 15 residues. Germline V CDR1 and CDR2: SGHAT, FQNNGV. The V end was cut by 5 bases, the J end by 4 bases, with 18 bases between. The CDR3 sequence: CASSLKPRTDYEQYF. In DNA, the CDR3 is TGTGCCAGCAGCCTAAAACCTCGGACAGATTACGAGCAGTACTTC. The full variable domain, in which reference TRBV11-2 and TRBJ2-7 provide the parts outside the CDR3, is EAGVAQSPRYKIIEKRQSVAFWCNPISGHATLYWYQQILGQGPKLLIQFQNNGVVDDSQLPKDRFSAERLKGVDSTLKIQPAKLEDSAVYLCASSLKPRTDYEQYFGPGTRLTVT.